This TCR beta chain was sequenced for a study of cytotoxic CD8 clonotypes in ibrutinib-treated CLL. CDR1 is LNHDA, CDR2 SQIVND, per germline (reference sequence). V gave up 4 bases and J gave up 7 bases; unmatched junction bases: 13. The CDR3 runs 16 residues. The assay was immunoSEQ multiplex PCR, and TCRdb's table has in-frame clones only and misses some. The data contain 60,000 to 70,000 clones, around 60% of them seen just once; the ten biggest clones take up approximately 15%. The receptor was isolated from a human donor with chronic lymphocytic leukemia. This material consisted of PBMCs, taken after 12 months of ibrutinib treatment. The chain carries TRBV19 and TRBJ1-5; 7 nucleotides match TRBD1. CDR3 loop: CASSTLRQGHGQPQHF. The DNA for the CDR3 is TGTGCCAGTAGTACCCTACGACAGGGACACGGGCAGCCCCAGCATTTT.